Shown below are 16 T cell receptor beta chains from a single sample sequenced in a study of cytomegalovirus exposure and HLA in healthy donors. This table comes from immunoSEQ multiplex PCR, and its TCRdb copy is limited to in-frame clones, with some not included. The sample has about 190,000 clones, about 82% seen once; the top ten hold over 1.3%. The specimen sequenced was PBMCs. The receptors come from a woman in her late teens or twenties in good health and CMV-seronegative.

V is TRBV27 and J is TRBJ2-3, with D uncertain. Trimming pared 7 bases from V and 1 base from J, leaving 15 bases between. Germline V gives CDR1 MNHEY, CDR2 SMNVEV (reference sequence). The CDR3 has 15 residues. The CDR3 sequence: CASTQTIARTDTQYF. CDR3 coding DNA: TGTGCCAGCACCCAGACAATTGCGCGCACAGATACGCAGTATTTT.

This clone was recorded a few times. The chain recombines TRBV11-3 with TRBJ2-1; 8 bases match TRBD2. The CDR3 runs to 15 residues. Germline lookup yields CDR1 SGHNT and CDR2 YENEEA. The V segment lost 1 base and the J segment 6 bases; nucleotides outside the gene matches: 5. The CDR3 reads CASSLGWTSSNEQFF. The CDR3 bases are TGTGCCAGCAGCTTAGGTTGGACTAGCAGCAATGAGCAGTTCTTC.

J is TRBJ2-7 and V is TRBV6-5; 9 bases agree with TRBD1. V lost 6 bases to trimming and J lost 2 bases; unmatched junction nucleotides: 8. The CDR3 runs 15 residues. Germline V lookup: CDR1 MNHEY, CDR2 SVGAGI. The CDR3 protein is CASSSPGQGAYEQYF. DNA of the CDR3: TGTGCCAGCAGCAGCCCGGGACAGGGCGCCTACGAGCAGTACTTC.

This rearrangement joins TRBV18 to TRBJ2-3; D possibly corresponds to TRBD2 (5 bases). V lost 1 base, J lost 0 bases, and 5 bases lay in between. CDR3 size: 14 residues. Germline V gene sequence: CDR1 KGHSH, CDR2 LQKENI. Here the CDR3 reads CASSPRLSTDTQYF. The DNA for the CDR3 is TGTGCCAGCTCACCACGACTAAGCACAGATACGCAGTATTTT.

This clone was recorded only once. CDR3 in amino acids: CASSLEEPYGYTF. The CDR3 DNA follows: TGTGCCAGCTCACTAGAGGAACCCTATGGCTACACCTTC. V is TRBV18 and J is TRBJ1-2; no clear D gene. The germline V gene encodes CDR1 KGHSH and CDR2 LQKENI. This CDR3 has 13 amino acids. V shed 4 bases and J shed 4 bases, with 10 bases lying between them.

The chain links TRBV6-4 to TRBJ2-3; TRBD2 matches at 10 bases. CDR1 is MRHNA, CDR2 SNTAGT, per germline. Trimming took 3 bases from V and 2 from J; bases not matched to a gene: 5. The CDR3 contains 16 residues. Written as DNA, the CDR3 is TGTGCCAGCAGTGATCTAGCGGGGGCCCACACAGATACGCAGTATTTT. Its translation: CASSDLAGAHTDTQYF.

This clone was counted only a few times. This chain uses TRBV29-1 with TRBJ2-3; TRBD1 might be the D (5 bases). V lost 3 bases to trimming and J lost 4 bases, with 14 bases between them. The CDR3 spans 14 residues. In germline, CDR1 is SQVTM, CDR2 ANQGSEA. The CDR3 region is CSVDSSKGSDTQYF. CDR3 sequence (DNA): TGCAGCGTTGATAGCAGCAAGGGGTCAGATACGCAGTATTTT.

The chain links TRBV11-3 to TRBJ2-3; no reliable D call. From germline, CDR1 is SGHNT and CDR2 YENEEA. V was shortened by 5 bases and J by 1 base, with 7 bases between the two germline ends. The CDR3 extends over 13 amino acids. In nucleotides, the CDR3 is TGTGCCAGCAGCCCCAGCGGCACAGATACGCAGTATTTT. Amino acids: CASSPSGTDTQYF.

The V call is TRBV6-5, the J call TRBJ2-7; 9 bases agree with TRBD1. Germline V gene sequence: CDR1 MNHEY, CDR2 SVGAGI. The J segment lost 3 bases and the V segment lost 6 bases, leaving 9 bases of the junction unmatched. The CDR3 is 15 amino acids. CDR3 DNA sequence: TGTGCCAGCAGACAGGGGGCTCCGACTAGCTACGAGCAGTACTTC. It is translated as CASRQGAPTSYEQYF.

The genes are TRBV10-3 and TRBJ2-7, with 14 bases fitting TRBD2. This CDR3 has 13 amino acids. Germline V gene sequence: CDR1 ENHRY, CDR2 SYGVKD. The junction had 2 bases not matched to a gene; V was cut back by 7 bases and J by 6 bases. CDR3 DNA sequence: TGTGCCATCAAGGGGACTAGCGGGAGCGAGCAGTACTTC. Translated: CAIKGTSGSEQYF.

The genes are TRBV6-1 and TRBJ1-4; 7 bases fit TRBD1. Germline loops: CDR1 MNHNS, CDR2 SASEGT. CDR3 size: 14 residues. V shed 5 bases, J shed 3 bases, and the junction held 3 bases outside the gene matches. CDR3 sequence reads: CASSKTGSNEKLFF. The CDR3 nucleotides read TGTGCCAGCAGTAAGACAGGGTCTAATGAAAAACTGTTTTTT.

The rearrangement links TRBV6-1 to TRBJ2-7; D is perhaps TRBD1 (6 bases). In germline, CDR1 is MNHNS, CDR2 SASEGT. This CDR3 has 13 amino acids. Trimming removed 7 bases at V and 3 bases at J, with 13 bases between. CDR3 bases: TGTGCCAGCAAGTCGACAGGCTTCTACGAGCAGTACTTC. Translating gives CASKSTGFYEQYF.

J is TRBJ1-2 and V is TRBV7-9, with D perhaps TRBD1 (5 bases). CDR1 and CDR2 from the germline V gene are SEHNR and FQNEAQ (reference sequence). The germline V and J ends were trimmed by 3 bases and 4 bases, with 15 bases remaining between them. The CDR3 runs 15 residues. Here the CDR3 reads CASSFHDQGSYGYTF. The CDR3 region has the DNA TGTGCCAGCAGCTTTCACGACCAGGGATCCTATGGCTACACCTTC. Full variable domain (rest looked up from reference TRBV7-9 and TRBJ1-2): DTGVSQNPRHKITKRGQNVTFRCDPISEHNRLYWYRQTLGQGPEFLTYFQNEAQLEKSRLLSDRFSAERPKGSFSTLEIQRTEQGDSAMYLCASSFHDQGSYGYTFGSGTRLTVV.

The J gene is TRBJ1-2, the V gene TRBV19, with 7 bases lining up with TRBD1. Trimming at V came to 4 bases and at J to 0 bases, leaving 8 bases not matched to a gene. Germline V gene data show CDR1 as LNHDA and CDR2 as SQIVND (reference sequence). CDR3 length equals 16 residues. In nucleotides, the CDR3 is TGTGCCAGTAGTACCTTGGGACAGCAATCTAACTATGGCTACACCTTC. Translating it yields CASSTLGQQSNYGYTF.

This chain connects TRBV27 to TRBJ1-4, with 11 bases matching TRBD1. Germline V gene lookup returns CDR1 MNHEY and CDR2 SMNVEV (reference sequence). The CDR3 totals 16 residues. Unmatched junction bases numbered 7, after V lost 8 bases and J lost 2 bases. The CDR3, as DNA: TGTGCCAGCGATCCGGGACAGGGGGATACTAATGAAAAACTGTTTTTT. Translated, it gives CASDPGQGDTNEKLFF.

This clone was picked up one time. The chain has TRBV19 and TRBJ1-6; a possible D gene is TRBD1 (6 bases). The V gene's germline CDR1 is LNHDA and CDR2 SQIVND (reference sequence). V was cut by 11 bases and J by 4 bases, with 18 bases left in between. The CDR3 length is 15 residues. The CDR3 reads CACNQGLTYNSPLHF. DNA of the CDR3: TGTGCCTGCAACCAGGGGTTAACATATAATTCACCCCTCCACTTT. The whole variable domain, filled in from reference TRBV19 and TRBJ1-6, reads DGGITQSPKYLFRKEGQNVTLSCEQNLNHDAMYWYRQDPGQGLRLIYYSQIVNDFQKGDIAEGYSVSREKKESFPLTVTSAQKNPTAFYLCACNQGLTYNSPLHFGNGTRLTVT.